A single sample is the source of the 17 T cell receptor beta chains below, sequenced in a study of blood T cell repertoires in COVID-19. Clones were read by immunoSEQ multiplex PCR, and TCRdb kept only the in-frame ones, dropping some. In the table there are tens of thousands of clones, 88% of which are singletons. The sequenced sample consisted of peripheral blood. The receptors were sampled from a human donor in a cohort sampled during active COVID-19.

This chain uses TRBV5-1 with TRBJ1-1; 9 bases are a match to TRBD1. The V segment lost 4 bases and the J segment 9 bases; nucleotides outside the gene matches: 7. The CDR3 sequence is 13 residues long. Germline CDR1 reads SGHRS; CDR2 reads YFSETQ. DNA of the CDR3: TGCGCCAGCAGCCCTCGGGGGACAGGGAAAGCTTTCTTT. Its protein is CASSPRGTGKAFF. The full variable domain, its missing parts supplied by reference TRBV5-1 and TRBJ1-1, is KAGVTQTPRYLIKTRGQQVTLSCSPISGHRSVSWYQQTPGQGLQFLFEYFSETQRNKGNFPGRFSGRQFSNSRSEMNVSTLELGDSALYLCASSPRGTGKAFFGQGTRLTVV.

This chain connects TRBV5-4 to TRBJ2-5; no clear D. The CDR3 sequence is 14 residues long. V shed 0 bases and J shed 9 bases, with 15 bases lying between them. The V gene's germline CDR1 is SGHNT and CDR2 YYREEE (reference sequence). The CDR3 DNA reads TGTGCCAGCAGCTTGGAGGCAGCAGCCGGGTCCCAGTACTTC. Translated: CASSLEAAAGSQYF.

The CDR3 DNA follows: TGTGCCATCAGTGGCACGAGTCGAGAAAAACTGTTTTTT. It yields the protein CAISGTSREKLFF. The chain has TRBV10-3 and TRBJ1-4, with D hard to call. Germline values: CDR1 ENHRY, CDR2 SYGVKD. This CDR3 region has 13 residues. Trimming removed 4 bases at V and 8 bases at J, with 11 bases between.

The chain uses TRBV24-1 and TRBJ2-7, with TRBD2 identical over 9 bases. The CDR3 has 15 amino acids. The ends lost 3 bases at V and 4 bases at J; junction bases unmatched: 6. Germline lookup yields CDR1 KGHDR and CDR2 SFDVKD. CDR3 amino acids: CATSDSSGSSYEQYF. CDR3 nucleotides: TGTGCCACCAGTGATAGTAGCGGGAGTTCTTACGAGCAGTACTTC.

This rearrangement joins TRBV3-1 (or the pseudogene TRBV3-2) to TRBJ2-7, with D maybe TRBD2 (6 bases). Germline CDR1 is LGHDT and CDR2 is YNNKEL (reference sequence). The CDR3 consists of 15 residues. Trimming took off 1 base at V and 0 bases at J, with 10 bases between the two ends. The CDR3 reads CASSQVVGSSYEQYF. CDR3 nucleotide sequence: TGTGCCAGCAGCCAAGTTGTCGGGAGCTCCTACGAGCAGTACTTC.

V gene TRBV5-4 combines with J gene TRBJ2-7; 9 bases fit TRBD1. Germline V gives CDR1 SGHNT, CDR2 YYREEE (reference sequence). This CDR3 spans 16 amino acids. V lost 0 bases and J lost 4; bases outside the gene matches: 8. CDR3 in amino acids: CASSLDGGTGRYEQYF. CDR3 coding DNA: TGTGCCAGCAGCTTGGACGGGGGGACAGGGAGGTACGAGCAGTACTTC. The full variable domain, its missing parts supplied by reference TRBV5-4 and TRBJ2-7, is ETGVTQSPTHLIKTRGQQVTLRCSSQSGHNTVSWYQQALGQGPQFIFQYYREEENGRGNFPPRFSGLQFPNYSSELNVNALELDDSALYLCASSLDGGTGRYEQYFGPGTRLTVT.

The J gene is TRBJ2-5, the V gene TRBV11-3; the D gene is possibly TRBD1 (7 bases). Germline CDR1 is SGHNT and CDR2 is YENEEA. The V end was cut by 5 bases, the J end by 4 bases, with 17 bases between. There are 15 residues in the CDR3. CDR3 region: CASSPGQEGRETQYF. CDR3 in DNA: TGTGCCAGCAGCCCCGGACAGGAGGGGCGAGAGACCCAGTACTTC.

The chain joins TRBV6-5 to TRBJ2-5; D not resolved. Germline V gives CDR1 MNHEY, CDR2 SVGAGI. Trimming pared 6 bases from V and 2 bases from J, leaving 4 bases between. The CDR3 is 11 residues long. CDR3 DNA: TGTGCCAGCAGGCAGCAAGAGACCCAGTACTTC. Encoded protein: CASRQQETQYF.

V usage is TRBV6-4 and J usage is TRBJ2-7; TRBD2 matches at 7 bases. Germline CDR1 MRHNA, CDR2 SNTAGT. The V and J ends lost 5 bases and 6 bases, in that order; junction bases with no gene match: 7. The CDR3 consists of 13 residues. The chain's CDR3 is CASSPTSVIEQYF. Written as DNA, the CDR3 is TGTGCCAGCAGTCCCACTAGCGTGATCGAGCAGTACTTC.

The chain joins TRBV5-1 to TRBJ1-3, with a possible D match to TRBD1 (6 bases). Germline lookup yields CDR1 SGHRS and CDR2 YFSETQ. The CDR3 is 16 residues long. Trimming cost V 6 bases and J 4 bases, with 20 bases left between them. The DNA for the CDR3 is TGCGCCAGCAAACCCTACCTCACAGGGAGCGGAAACACCATATATTTT. This sequence encodes CASKPYLTGSGNTIYF.

The V gene is TRBV11-3, the J gene TRBJ2-3; TRBD1 is a possible D gene (5 bases). Germline CDR1 SGHNT, CDR2 YENEEA. V was shortened by 1 base and J by 0 bases, with 8 bases between the two germline ends. CDR3 length: 15 residues. The CDR3 reads CASSLGGRSTDTQYF. For the CDR3, the DNA is TGTGCCAGCAGCTTAGGGGGCAGGAGCACAGATACGCAGTATTTT.

Here the CDR3 reads CASSLDRAGGRIYNEQFF. The DNA for the CDR3 is TGTGCCAGCAGTTTGGACAGGGCGGGGGGGAGAATATACAATGAGCAGTTCTTC. This chain links TRBV27 with TRBJ2-1, with D perhaps TRBD2 (9 bases). CDR3 length: 18 residues. Germline CDR1 is MNHEY and CDR2 is SMNVEV (reference sequence). Trimming took off 3 bases at V and 4 bases at J, with 22 bases between the two ends.

This chain joins TRBV10-3 and TRBJ2-7; tentative D call: TRBD1 (6 bases). Germline CDR1 reads ENHRY; CDR2 reads SYGVKD. The CDR3 runs 13 residues. Deletions cut 3 bases from V and 6 bases from J, with 12 bases between. This CDR3 is CAISDRSGAEQYF. CDR3 sequence (DNA): TGTGCCATCAGTGACCGTTCAGGGGCCGAGCAGTACTTC.

This clone was recorded a few times. The chain joins TRBV7-8 to TRBJ2-3; no clear D. The CDR3 runs to 12 residues. Germline V gene sequence: CDR1 SGHVS, CDR2 FQNEAQ. V was cut by 5 bases and J by 2 bases, with 5 bases left in between. CDR3 bases: TGTGCCAGCAGCCCTTTCACAGATACGCAGTATTTT. It is translated as CASSPFTDTQYF.

This sequence joins TRBV7-9 and TRBJ2-7, with 8 bases identical to TRBD2. CDR3 length: 15 amino acids. Germline-derived CDR1 and CDR2 are SEHNR and FQNEAQ (reference sequence). Unmatched junction bases numbered 14, after V lost 5 bases and J lost 8 bases. In DNA form, the CDR3 reads TGTGCCAGCAGCACAGCCGGACTAGCAGTTGTGCAGCAGTACTTC. Its protein product is CASSTAGLAVVQQYF.

V gene TRBV19 combines with J gene TRBJ2-7; TRBD1 might be the D (5 bases). The CDR3 has 14 residues. CDR1 is LNHDA, CDR2 SQIVND, per germline (reference sequence). Deletions cut 7 bases from V and 5 bases from J, with 18 bases between. In DNA form, the CDR3 reads TGTGCCAGTAAACCGACGGACGACAGTGACGAGCAGTACTTC. Residues: CASKPTDDSDEQYF.

The chain uses TRBV5-4 and TRBJ2-2; D is unresolved. The germline gives CDR1 SGHNT, CDR2 YYREEE (reference sequence). Trimming left V 0 bases short and J 5 bases short, with 11 bases between. This CDR3 has 15 residues. The CDR3 spells CASSLGGGSTGELFF. In DNA form, the CDR3 reads TGTGCCAGCAGCTTGGGAGGTGGTTCTACCGGGGAGCTGTTTTTT. Full variable domain (outside the CDR3, taken from reference TRBV5-4 and TRBJ2-2): ETGVTQSPTHLIKTRGQQVTLRCSSQSGHNTVSWYQQALGQGPQFIFQYYREEENGRGNFPPRFSGLQFPNYSSELNVNALELDDSALYLCASSLGGGSTGELFFGEGSRLTVL.